These T cell receptor beta chains were read from a single sample in a study of shared clonotypes between healthy human individuals. The method was immunoSEQ multiplex PCR; TCRdb's version includes in-frame clones alone and lacks a portion of them. The top ten clones hold about 0.34% of a sample with about 2.4 million clones, 93% of them seen once. The specimen was naive CD4+ T cells from PBMCs. These receptors were taken from a young man in good health. Some clones in this sample may be carry-over from other donors' samples. The CDR3 runs from the conserved cysteine through the conserved F or W. The D gene is left open where the match is weak. Not all rows give a size; the values are once, few, many and, for expanded clones, a class.

TRBV11-3,TRBJ2-3,NA,NA,TGTGCCAGCAGCTGGTCGGGAGATACGCAGTATTTT,CASSWSGDTQYF
TRBV4-1,TRBJ1-2,NA,TRBD1,TGCGCCAGCAGCCAATCGACCGGGACAGGGTTTAACTATGGCTACACCTTC,CASSQSTGTGFNYGYTF
TRBV9,TRBJ2-3,NA,TRBD2,TGTGCCAGCAGCGTAGAGATAGCGGGAGGCCCCTGGGCAGATACGCAGTATTTT,CASSVEIAGGPWADTQYF
TRBV6-5,TRBJ2-2,NA,TRBD2,TGTGCCAGCAGTTACCTTCTAGCGGGAGTCCCCGGGGAGCTGTTTTTT,CASSYLLAGVPGELFF
TRBV5-4,TRBJ2-6,NA,NA,TGTGCCAGCAGCTACGGAGGTGGGCGCTCTGGGGCCAACGTCCTGACTTTC,CASSYGGGRSGANVLTF
TRBV2,TRBJ2-5,NA,NA,TGTGCCAGCAGAACGTCGACTGGGAGAGAGACCCAGTACTTC,CASRTSTGRETQYF
TRBV2,TRBJ2-3,NA,TRBD2,TGTGCCAGCATCCATAGCGGGAGGTTCACAGATACGCAGTATTTT,CASIHSGRFTDTQYF
TRBV6-1,TRBJ1-2,NA,NA,TGTGCCAGCAGTGCCACCCGGTGGGGGTATGGCTACACCTTC,CASSATRWGYGYTF
TRBV7-2,TRBJ1-2,NA,NA,TGTGCCAGCAGCCAAATCCCGGGACGGAACTATGGCTACACCTTC,CASSQIPGRNYGYTF
TRBV2,TRBJ2-3,NA,NA,TGTGCCAGCAGTGGTGGAGACACAGATACGCAGTATTTT,CASSGGDTDTQYF
TRBV7-9,TRBJ1-2,once,NA,TGTGCCAGCAGCCTTCAGGGAGCGCACTATGGCTACACCTTC,CASSLQGAHYGYTF
TRBV7-9,TRBJ1-1,NA,NA,TGTGCCAGCAGCTCCCATGGGGTTGCGGGGACTGAAGCTTTCTTT,CASSSHGVAGTEAFF
TRBV4-2,TRBJ2-7,NA,NA,TGTGCCAGCAGCCAAGTTGAGGGAGTTTATTACGAGCAGTACTTC,CASSQVEGVYYEQYF
TRBV6-5,TRBJ1-5,once,NA,TGTGCCAGCAGTCCAGACTTGAGCCAGCCCCAGCATTTT,CASSPDLSQPQHF
TRBV5-4,TRBJ1-6,NA,TRBD1,TGTGCCAGCAGCTACGGACAGGGAGATTCACCCCTCCACTTT,CASSYGQGDSPLHF
TRBV5-1,TRBJ1-1,NA,NA,TGCGCCAGCAGCTTGAAGAACACTGAAGCTTTCTTT,CASSLKNTEAFF
TRBV6-5,TRBJ2-1,NA,TRBD2,TGTGCCAGCAAGGCGGCTAGCGGATACAATGAGCAGTTCTTC,CASKAASGYNEQFF
TRBV5-6,TRBJ2-5,NA,NA,TGTGCCAGCAGCTTGCACCAGCTGGGGGGGACCCAGTACTTC,CASSLHQLGGTQYF
TRBV28,TRBJ2-7,NA,TRBD2,TGTGCCAGCAATTTGGCGGGAGGGGCCTACGAGCAGTACTTC,CASNLAGGAYEQYF
TRBV29-1,TRBJ2-6,NA,NA,TGCAGCGCTTATGGGGGGGCCAACGTCCTGACTTTC,CSAYGGANVLTF
TRBV7-3,TRBJ2-3,NA,TRBD2,TGTGCCAGCTCTCGGACTAGCTCAATCGGCGGAGATACGCAGTATTTT,CASSRTSSIGGDTQYF
TRBV10-3,TRBJ1-3,NA,NA,TGTGCCATCAGTCCAAGCTCTGGAAACACCATATATTTT,CAISPSSGNTIYF
TRBV5-5,TRBJ1-1,NA,NA,TGTGCCAGCAGCTTCGGCGGTCGGACTGAAGCTTTCTTT,CASSFGGRTEAFF
TRBV7-2,TRBJ1-2,NA,NA,TGTGCCAGCAGCTCGGGAGGGACCTATGGCTACACCTTC,CASSSGGTYGYTF
TRBV5-4,TRBJ1-4,NA,NA,TGTGCCAGCAGCTTAAACCGGGACCCAGGGGAAAAACTGTTTTTT,CASSLNRDPGEKLFF
TRBV5-1,TRBJ2-5,NA,TRBD2,TGCGCCAGCAGCTTGGAGGGAGCGGGAGGGCAAGAGACCCAGTACTTC,CASSLEGAGGQETQYF
TRBV2,TRBJ2-1,NA,NA,TGTGCCAGCAGCGTAGGGACATTCAATGAGCAGTTCTTC,CASSVGTFNEQFF
TRBV29-1,TRBJ2-6,few,NA,TGCAGCGTTAAAGGGGCAGGGAACAGCTTTGGGGCCAACGTCCTGACTTTC,CSVKGAGNSFGANVLTF
TRBV7-9,TRBJ2-1,NA,NA,TGTGCCAGCAGCTCAGGGGGGGGAGCGTCCCGCTCCTACAATGAGCAGTTCTTC,CASSSGGGASRSYNEQFF